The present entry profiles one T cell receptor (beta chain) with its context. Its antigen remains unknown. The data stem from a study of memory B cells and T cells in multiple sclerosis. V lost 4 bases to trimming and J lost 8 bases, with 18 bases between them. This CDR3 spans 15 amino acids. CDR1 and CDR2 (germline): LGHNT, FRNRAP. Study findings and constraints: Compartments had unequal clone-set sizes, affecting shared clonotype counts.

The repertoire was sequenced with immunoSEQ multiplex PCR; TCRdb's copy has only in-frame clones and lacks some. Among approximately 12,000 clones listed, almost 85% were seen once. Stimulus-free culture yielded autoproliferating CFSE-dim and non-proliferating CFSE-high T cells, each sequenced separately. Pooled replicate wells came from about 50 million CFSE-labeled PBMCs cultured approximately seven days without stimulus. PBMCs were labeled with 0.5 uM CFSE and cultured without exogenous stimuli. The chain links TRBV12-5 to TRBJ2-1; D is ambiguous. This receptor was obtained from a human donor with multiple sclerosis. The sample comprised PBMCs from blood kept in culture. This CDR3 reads CASGSSGQVVDEQFF. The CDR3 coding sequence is TGTGCTAGTGGTTCATCCGGGCAGGTCGTCGATGAGCAGTTCTTC.